Presented here are 24 T cell receptor beta chains from one specimen sequenced in a study of T cell changes during pregnancy in multiple sclerosis. Here immunoSEQ multiplex PCR was the method, and the copy in TCRdb shows in-frame clones only, minus some. The repertoire holds fewer than 140,000 clones, with 92% as singletons. This sample comprised peripheral blood, obtained after pregnancy. The source of these receptors is a female donor with multiple sclerosis, enrolled in a pregnancy study.

The V gene is TRBV18, the J gene TRBJ1-2; 8 nucleotides line up with TRBD1. The V segment lost 5 bases and the J segment 6 bases; nucleotides outside the gene matches: 23. The CDR3 length is 19 residues. Germline V gene data show CDR1 as KGHSH and CDR2 as LQKENI. The CDR3 reads CASSLSGGRNQGANDGYTF. Written as DNA, the CDR3 is TGTGCCAGCTCATTGAGTGGGGGTCGGAATCAGGGGGCGAACGATGGCTACACCTTC.

The rearrangement uses TRBV27 and TRBJ1-1, with D uncertain. The CDR3 is 13 residues long. CDR1 and CDR2 (germline): MNHEY, SMNVEV (reference sequence). Trimming pared 6 bases from V and 0 bases from J, leaving 8 bases between. As DNA, the CDR3 is TGTGCCAGCAGAGGGCGGGTGAACACTGAAGCTTTCTTT. Amino acids: CASRGRVNTEAFF.

This chain joins TRBV5-8 and TRBJ1-3; perhaps TRBD1 as D (6 bases). Germline CDR1 is SGHTS and CDR2 is YDEGEE. The V and J ends lost 0 bases and 3 bases respectively, with 10 bases between them. The length of the CDR3 is 15 residues. CDR3 sequence (DNA): TGTGCCAGCAGCTTGGTCGGGGGGCTTGGAAACACCATATATTTT. Residues: CASSLVGGLGNTIYF.

J is TRBJ1-2 and V is TRBV6-1, with D maybe TRBD1 (6 bases). V was shortened by 7 bases and J by 0 bases, with 15 bases between the two germline ends. This CDR3 spans 15 amino acids. CDR1 is MNHNS, CDR2 SASEGT, per germline. CDR3 sequence reads: CASILDRAANYGYTF. The CDR3 DNA sequence: TGTGCCAGCATATTGGACAGAGCCGCTAACTATGGCTACACCTTC.

The V gene is TRBV30, the J gene TRBJ1-5, with D perhaps matching TRBD1 (5 bases). Looked up from germline, CDR1 is GTSNPN and CDR2 is SVGIG (reference sequence). The CDR3 totals 13 residues. V lost 3 bases and J 11 bases, leaving 17 bases between the germline ends. The CDR3 DNA is TGTGCCTGGAGCGCCGGGGACCGCGGGACCCAGCATTTT. It translates to CAWSAGDRGTQHF.

The rearrangement uses TRBV7-9 and TRBJ1-5; D gene unclear. Trimming stripped 0 bases from V and 0 bases from J, with 3 bases between. The CDR3 runs 14 residues. Germline lookup yields CDR1 SEHNR and CDR2 FQNEAQ (reference sequence). CDR3 in amino acids: CASSLANSNQPQHF. Here the CDR3 DNA reads TGTGCCAGCAGCTTAGCTAATAGCAATCAGCCCCAGCATTTT.

This rearrangement joins TRBV27 to TRBJ1-2; no firm D call. Germline assignment: CDR1 MNHEY and CDR2 SMNVEV (reference sequence). V was clipped by 7 bases and J by 4 bases, with 19 bases between them. This CDR3 has 15 amino acids. CDR3 DNA: TGTGCCAGCACCTTATCTGGCCAAACCCCCTATGGCTACACCTTC. Translation: CASTLSGQTPYGYTF.

This clone has just one count. The rearrangement links TRBV7-2 to TRBJ1-1; TRBD1 agrees at 7 bases. CDR1 is SGHTA, CDR2 FQGNSA, per germline. The CDR3 length is 13 residues. The V and J ends lost 5 bases and 3 bases, in that order; junction bases with no gene match: 3. The CDR3: CASSLQGHTEAFF. CDR3 DNA sequence: TGTGCCAGCAGCCTACAGGGGCACACTGAAGCTTTCTTT. The whole variable domain, filled in from reference TRBV7-2 and TRBJ1-1, reads GAGVSQSPSNKVTEKGKDVELRCDPISGHTALYWYRQSLGQGLEFLIYFQGNSAPDKSGLPSDRFSAERTGGSVSTLTIQRTQQEDSAVYLCASSLQGHTEAFFGQGTRLTVV.

In this sample, this clone turned up a few times. The rearrangement uses TRBV6-1 and TRBJ1-5; D is unresolved. The germline CDR1 and CDR2 sequences are MNHNS and SASEGT. Trimming left V 2 bases short and J 5 bases short, with 4 bases between. The CDR3 is made up of 12 amino acids. The CDR3 bases are TGTGCCAGCAGTGAACCCGATCAGCCCCAGCATTTT. Translating gives CASSEPDQPQHF.

The chain recombines TRBV27 with TRBJ1-6, with 7 bases lining up with TRBD1. With V trimmed by 3 bases and J by 10 bases, 12 bases remained unmatched. CDR3 length: 16 amino acids. The germline V gene has CDR1 MNHEY and CDR2 SMNVEV (reference sequence). The CDR3 region is CASSLTGPYLGSPLHF. DNA of the CDR3: TGTGCCAGCAGTTTGACAGGGCCTTACTTGGGGTCACCCCTCCACTTT.

V usage is TRBV5-7 and J usage is TRBJ1-1, with D possibly being TRBD1 (5 bases). TRBV5-7 is reported as an ORF; its role is uncertain. Between the trimmed V and J ends, which lost 4 bases and 2 bases, there was a span of 21 bases. CDR3 length equals 17 residues. In DNA, the CDR3 is TGTGCCAGCAGCCCGCCAGGCCGGGGGGGTGAAAACACTGAAGCTTTCTTT. Encoded protein: CASSPPGRGGENTEAFF.

The chain has TRBV27 and TRBJ1-4; TRBD1 matches at 8 bases. V gave up 4 bases and J gave up 8 bases; unmatched junction bases: 9. The CDR3 sequence is 15 residues long. Germline V gives CDR1 MNHEY, CDR2 SMNVEV (reference sequence). The CDR3 coding sequence is TGTGCCAGCAGTTCCACGACAGGGGTTAGGGAAAAACTGTTTTTT. This gives the protein CASSSTTGVREKLFF.

The CDR3 region has the DNA TGCGCCAGCAGCTTGGGCGGGTCCTCCTACGAGCAGTACTTC. Residues: CASSLGGSSYEQYF. The chain uses TRBV5-1 and TRBJ2-7, with D perhaps TRBD2 (5 bases). CDR3 size: 14 residues. Germline CDR1 is SGHRS and CDR2 is YFSETQ. Trimming removed 0 bases from V and 0 bases from J, with 7 bases in between.

The chain employs TRBV15 and TRBJ2-1; tentative D call: TRBD2 (5 bases). V gave up 0 bases and J gave up 9 bases, with 9 bases separating them. The germline CDR1 and CDR2 sequences are LNHNV and YYDKDF (reference sequence). The CDR3 has 13 residues. The CDR3 DNA reads as TGTGCCACCAGCAGAGAGGGAACTAGTGAGCAGTTCTTC. This translates into CATSREGTSEQFF.

The CDR3 loop reads CASSIDRVSEAFF. The DNA of the CDR3 is TGTGCCAGTAGTATTGACAGGGTCTCTGAAGCTTTCTTT. The chain has TRBV19 and TRBJ1-1; TRBD1 agrees at 7 bases. The ends lost 3 bases at V and 6 bases at J; junction bases unmatched: 4. This CDR3 is built from 13 residues. Germline CDR1 reads LNHDA; CDR2 reads SQIVND (reference sequence).

This clone was seen only a few times. V gene TRBV7-6 combines with J gene TRBJ1-4, with TRBD1 matching over 9 bases. The V segment lost 4 bases and the J segment 14 bases; nucleotides outside the gene matches: 14. This CDR3 is built from 15 residues. Germline V CDR1 and CDR2: SGHVS, FNYEAQ. The CDR3 bases are TGTGCCAGCAGCTCCAGGACAGGGGATTCCAAAAGGCTGTTTTTT. This translates into CASSSRTGDSKRLFF.

The rearrangement uses TRBV4-1 and TRBJ1-5, with 7 bases lining up with TRBD1. J lost 4 bases, V lost 0 bases, and 12 bases had no gene match. Germline V gene lookup returns CDR1 MGHRA and CDR2 YSYEKL. The CDR3 loop spans 18 amino acids. The CDR3 is CASSQDRSNRGRNQPQHF. CDR3 bases: TGCGCCAGCAGCCAAGATAGATCTAACAGGGGAAGAAATCAGCCCCAGCATTTT.

The V and J genes are TRBV27 and TRBJ2-1; maybe TRBD1 (6 bases). Germline assignment: CDR1 MNHEY and CDR2 SMNVEV (reference sequence). The CDR3 covers 16 residues. V lost 6 bases, J lost 4 bases, and 19 bases lay in between. CDR3 DNA: TGTGCCAGCAGCCTTTCCGGGACAACCACTTACAATGAGCAGTTCTTC. Its translation: CASSLSGTTTYNEQFF.

The sample holds a few counts of this clone. The chain employs TRBV2 and TRBJ1-5; 9 bases are shared with TRBD1. Trimming at V came to 7 bases and at J to 7 bases, leaving 8 bases not matched to a gene. The CDR3 covers 14 residues. Germline CDR1 is SNHLY and CDR2 is FYNNEI. The CDR3 protein is CASTGTGTYQPQHF. CDR3 nucleotide sequence: TGTGCCAGCACCGGGACAGGGACCTACCAGCCCCAGCATTTT.

The CDR3 DNA reads TGTGCCAGCTCGACAAATGGAAACACCATATATTTT. This sequence encodes CASSTNGNTIYF. The rearrangement uses TRBV2 and TRBJ1-3; no clear D gene. The CDR3 totals 12 residues. Germline CDR1 is SNHLY and CDR2 is FYNNEI. The V gene lost 8 bases and the J gene lost 3 bases, with 8 bases spanning the gap.

The chain employs TRBV7-9 and TRBJ2-7, with a possible D match to TRBD2 (5 bases). Germline-derived CDR1 and CDR2 are SEHNR and FQNEAQ (reference sequence). The CDR3 is 14 amino acids. Trimming removed 5 bases at V and 0 bases at J, with 11 bases between. CDR3 nucleotides: TGTGCCAGCAGCGAGCGGACCCTCTCCTACGAGCAGTACTTC. This encodes CASSERTLSYEQYF.

The chain employs TRBV4-2 and TRBJ2-4; the D is unclear. Germline V gene sequence: CDR1 LGHNA, CDR2 YNFKEQ. The CDR3 spans 15 residues. The germline V and J ends were trimmed by 3 bases and 0 bases, with 9 bases remaining between them. This chain's CDR3 is CASSQTGIAKNIQYF. As DNA, the CDR3 is TGTGCCAGCAGCCAGACGGGTATAGCCAAAAACATTCAGTACTTC.

In DNA form, the CDR3 reads TGTGCCAGCAGTTATACGGCGGGCGCTGAAGCTTTCTTT. As protein: CASSYTAGAEAFF. V and J are TRBV6-5 and TRBJ1-1; D unresolved. This CDR3 region has 13 residues. Looked up from germline, CDR1 is MNHEY and CDR2 is SVGAGI. V was trimmed by 3 bases and J by 6 bases, leaving 11 bases between them.

The V and J genes are TRBV2 and TRBJ1-5, with D unclear. Germline CDR1 is SNHLY and CDR2 is FYNNEI. The CDR3 length is 13 residues. The V gene lost 6 bases and the J gene lost 5 bases, with 11 bases spanning the gap. The CDR3 sequence: CASSPERDQPQHF. DNA of the CDR3: TGTGCCAGCAGCCCAGAGAGGGATCAGCCCCAGCATTTT.